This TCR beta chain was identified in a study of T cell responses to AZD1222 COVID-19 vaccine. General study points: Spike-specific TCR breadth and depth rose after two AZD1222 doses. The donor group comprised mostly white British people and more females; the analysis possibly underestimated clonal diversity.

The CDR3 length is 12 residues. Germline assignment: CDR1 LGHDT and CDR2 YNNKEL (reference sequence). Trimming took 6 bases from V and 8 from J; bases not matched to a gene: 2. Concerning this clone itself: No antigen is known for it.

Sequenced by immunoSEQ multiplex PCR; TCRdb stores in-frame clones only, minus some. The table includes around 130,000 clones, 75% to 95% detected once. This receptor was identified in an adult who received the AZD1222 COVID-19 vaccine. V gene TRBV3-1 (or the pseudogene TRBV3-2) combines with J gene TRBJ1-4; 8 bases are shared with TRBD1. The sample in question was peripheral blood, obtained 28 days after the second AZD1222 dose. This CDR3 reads CASSWDREKLFF. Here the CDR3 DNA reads TGTGCCAGCAGTTGGGACAGGGAAAAACTGTTTTTT.